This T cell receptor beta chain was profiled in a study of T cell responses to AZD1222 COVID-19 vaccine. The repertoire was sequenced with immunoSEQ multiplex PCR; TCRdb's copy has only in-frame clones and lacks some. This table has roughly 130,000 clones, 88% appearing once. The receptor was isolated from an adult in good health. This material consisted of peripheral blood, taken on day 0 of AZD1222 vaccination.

The CDR3 is CATSRGAWGDRGNTIYF. CDR3 coding DNA: TGTGCCACCAGCAGAGGTGCCTGGGGAGATCGAGGAAACACCATATATTTT. The V gene is TRBV15, the J gene TRBJ1-3; D call uncertain. The CDR3 covers 17 residues. Germline V gene data show CDR1 as LNHNV and CDR2 as YYDKDF (reference sequence). Trimming shortened V by 1 base and J by 4 bases, and 17 bases separated the two germline ends.